Listed here is a single T cell receptor beta chain. Germline-derived CDR1 and CDR2 are KGHSH and LQKENI. V dropped 0 bases and J dropped 5; count of bases not matched to a gene: 6. This CDR3 comprises 17 residues. Study members were between 18 and 89 years old and lived in approximately 25 US regions. In the study's own analysis: Researchers report that nucleated cell counts were estimated from reference gene primer amplification. Some clones are missing from TCRdb's copy, which holds only in-frame ones; the method was immunoSEQ multiplex PCR. V, J and clone size derive from that table, while D and trimming were established from the DNA sequence. The sample includes approximately 300,000 clones, 89% of them seen just once. The data belong to a study of blood T cell repertoires in COVID-19. Study as a whole: Sites in the United States, Italy and Spain provided acute and convalescent COVID-19 samples. PBMCs, B-cell-depleted T cells, or T cells were the source of the cDNA or gDNA that made up the material.

The sequencing sample was made of PBMCs or T cells enriched from blood (not recorded which). The TCR sequence derives from a man between 60 and 75 years old who had recovered from COVID-19. The rearrangement joins TRBV18 to TRBJ2-2, with TRBD1 matching 10 bases. CDR3 residues: CASSPPGQGIGTGELFF. The CDR3 DNA is TGTGCCAGCTCACCACCGGGACAGGGGATCGGAACCGGGGAGCTGTTTTTT. The full variable domain, in which reference TRBV18 and TRBJ2-2 provide the parts outside the CDR3, is NAGVMQNPRHLVRRRGQEARLRCSPMKGHSHVYWYRQLPEEGLKFMVYLQKENIIDESGMPKERFSAEFPKEGPSILRIQQVVRGDSAAYFCASSPPGQGIGTGELFFGEGSRLTVL.